A selection of T cell receptor beta chains follows, all from one sample in a study of blood T cell repertoires in COVID-19. Clones were read by immunoSEQ multiplex PCR, and TCRdb kept only the in-frame ones, dropping some. The table shows under 60,000 clones, with more than 85% occurring only once. Sequencing was carried out using peripheral blood. These TCRs come from a man aged 45-65 years with active COVID-19. Each CDR3 is given with its conserved first and last residue. The D gene is left open where the match is weak. Only some rows state a clone size, as once, few, many or a class for expanded clones.

>TRBV18|.|TRBJ1-2|.
CASSPPTGRSYGYTF
TGTGCCAGCTCACCCCCGACAGGTAGAAGCTATGGCTACACCTTC
>TRBV10-3|.|TRBJ2-7|.
CAITSGEQGGANEQYF
TGTGCCATCACCTCGGGTGAACAGGGGGGGGCCAACGAGCAGTACTTC
>TRBV24-1|.|TRBJ2-3|TRBD2
CATSSGGPDTQYF
TGTGCCACCTCTAGCGGGGGGCCCGATACGCAGTATTTT
>TRBV10-3|once|TRBJ2-1|.
CAISEGGGGEQFF
TGTGCCATCAGTGAAGGTGGGGGGGGCGAGCAGTTCTTC
>TRBV2|.|TRBJ1-5|TRBD1
CASSVSPQGGFKHQPQHF
TGTGCCAGCAGTGTTTCGCCACAGGGGGGGTTTAAACATCAGCCCCAGCATTTT
>TRBV3-1/TRBV3-2|.|TRBJ2-1|.
CASSQARGNEQFF
TGTGCCAGCAGCCAGGCCAGGGGCAATGAGCAGTTCTTC
>TRBV6-1|few|TRBJ1-6|.
CASSEAGGGNSPLHF
TGTGCCAGCAGTGAAGCGGGAGGGGGTAATTCACCCCTCCACTTT
>TRBV9|.|TRBJ1-6|TRBD1
CASSEGDRVGSYNSPLHF
TGTGCCAGCAGCGAGGGGGACAGGGTTGGTTCCTATAATTCACCCCTCCACTTT
>TRBV2|.|TRBJ2-7|TRBD2
CASREEGRVYEQYF
TGTGCCAGCAGGGAAGAAGGGAGGGTCTACGAGCAGTACTTC
>TRBV9|.|TRBJ1-2|TRBD1
CASSVAPGGGRGYTF
TGTGCCAGCAGCGTAGCTCCAGGGGGTGGGAGGGGCTACACCTTC
>TRBV30|.|TRBJ1-2|.
CAWSDRVYYGYTF
TGTGCCTGGAGTGACAGGGTTTACTATGGCTACACCTTC
>TRBV3-1/TRBV3-2|.|TRBJ1-5|.
CASSQKQRRPQHF
TGTGCCAGCAGCCAAAAACAGCGGCGCCCCCAGCATTTT
>TRBV18|.|TRBJ2-5|TRBD2
CASSQGREGQETQYF
TGTGCCAGCTCACAGGGACGGGAGGGCCAAGAGACCCAGTACTTC